This T cell receptor beta chain was retrieved from a study of PD-1 blockade in classical Hodgkin lymphoma. Here immunoSEQ multiplex PCR was the method, and the copy in TCRdb shows in-frame clones only, minus some. The sample lists approximately 80,000 clones; around 90% were seen once. Each patient relapsed following autologous stem cell transplantation, and prior brentuximab vedotin exposure differed. Best responses were complete response, partial response or progressive disease. Regarding this clone: Antigen unknown.

Study-level points and caveats: By C4D1, CD4+ diversity increased significantly, especially in complete responders. Complete responders matched newly diagnosed patients in baseline diversity. The repertoire differences lack a defined cause, possibly disease activity or prior therapy.

Sequencing was performed on peripheral blood mononuclear cells (PBMCs), taken at baseline. The TCR comes from a human donor with classical Hodgkin lymphoma.

The CDR3, as DNA: TGTGCCAGCAGCTTCGGATCATGGGGTAACACTGAAGCTTTCTTT. Translated, it gives CASSFGSWGNTEAFF. The chain recombines TRBV6-1 with TRBJ1-1; no definite D call. The CDR3 contains 15 residues. V was shortened by 6 bases and J by 2 bases, with 16 bases between the two germline ends. CDR1 is MNHNS and CDR2 is SASEGT in the germline V gene.